These 27 T cell receptor beta chains came from one sample sequenced in a study of CD8 T cells in Susac syndrome. Random hexamers were used to reverse transcribe the RNA input (about 0.5 to 1 ug). TCRdb fed the immunoSEQ multiplex PCR reads into MiXCR, producing one record per CDR3 protein. The repertoire holds about 190,000 distinct CDR3 sequences, with about 94% as singletons. Sequenced: CD4+ T cells from PBMCs. Source of these receptors: a human donor with Susac syndrome.

The chain combines TRBV5-1 with TRBJ2-3, with TRBD1 matching over 7 bases. Germline CDR1 is SGHRS and CDR2 is YFSETQ. Unmatched junction bases numbered 5, after V lost 4 bases and J lost 0 bases. The length of the CDR3 is 15 residues. CDR3 sequence reads: CASSGRDRSTDTQYF. The CDR3, as DNA: TGCGCCAGCAGCGGACGGGACAGAAGCACAGATACGCAGTATTTT.

The chain is built from TRBV7-9 and TRBJ2-7; 10 nucleotides agree with TRBD1. This CDR3 spans 16 amino acids. With V trimmed by 7 bases and J by 0 bases, 9 bases remained unmatched. CDR1 is SEHNR, CDR2 FQNEAQ, per germline (reference sequence). CDR3 protein: CASNLPGQGSSYEQYF. The CDR3 DNA is TGTGCCAGCAACCTACCGGGACAGGGGAGCTCCTACGAGCAGTACTTC.

This chain connects TRBV5-1 to TRBJ1-5; possibly TRBD1 for D (5 bases). CDR3 size: 16 residues. V was cut by 1 base and J by 4 bases, with 15 bases left in between. The germline gives CDR1 SGHRS, CDR2 YFSETQ. The CDR3 DNA follows: TGCGCCAGCAGCTTGTATGCAGGGATGAGGAATCAGCCCCAGCATTTT. Translation gives CASSLYAGMRNQPQHF.

The chain uses TRBV7-9 and TRBJ2-7; 8 bases line up with TRBD1. Germline V gene data show CDR1 as SEHNR and CDR2 as FQNEAQ (reference sequence). CDR3 size: 16 residues. Trimming took 1 base from V and 0 from J; bases not matched to a gene: 5. The CDR3 region is CASSLGRQGSSYEQYF. CDR3 nucleotide sequence: TGTGCCAGCAGCTTAGGGAGACAGGGGAGCTCCTACGAGCAGTACTTC. Drawing the rest from reference TRBV7-9 and TRBJ2-7, the complete variable domain is DTGVSQNPRHKITKRGQNVTFRCDPISEHNRLYWYRQTLGQGPEFLTYFQNEAQLEKSRLLSDRFSAERPKGSFSTLEIQRTEQGDSAMYLCASSLGRQGSSYEQYFGPGTRLTVT.

The chain links TRBV20-1 to TRBJ1-2; 8 bases are a match to TRBD1. Germline CDR1 is DFQATT and CDR2 is SNEGSKA (reference sequence). The CDR3 length is 12 residues. V shed 5 bases and J 8 bases; nucleotides not matched to a gene: 7. The CDR3 here is CSAPTGVEGYTF. The CDR3 bases are TGCAGTGCTCCGACAGGGGTTGAAGGCTACACCTTC.

The chain combines TRBV20-1 with TRBJ1-2; TRBD1 agrees at 7 bases. V lost 3 bases to trimming and J lost 2 bases; unmatched junction nucleotides: 3. Germline CDR1 DFQATT, CDR2 SNEGSKA (reference sequence). The CDR3 is 13 residues long. CDR3 residues: CSARTGKNYGYTF. CDR3 DNA sequence: TGCAGTGCTAGGACAGGGAAGAACTATGGCTACACCTTC.

J is TRBJ1-5 and V is TRBV20-1; 9 bases fit TRBD1. Losses at the gene ends were 5 bases for V and 7 bases for J; bases not matched to a gene: 6. Germline V gene sequence: CDR1 DFQATT, CDR2 SNEGSKA (reference sequence). The CDR3 loop spans 13 amino acids. The CDR3 sequence: CSAQGQGGQPQHF. CDR3 DNA sequence: TGCAGTGCTCAGGGACAGGGAGGACAGCCCCAGCATTTT.

This sequence joins TRBV12-3 or TRBV12-4 and TRBJ2-6, with D unresolved. V lost 7 bases to trimming and J lost 3 bases, with 7 bases between them. The CDR3 length is 13 residues. CDR3 loop: CASTRNGANVLTF. The CDR3 nucleotides are TGTGCCAGCACCAGAAATGGGGCCAACGTCCTGACTTTC.

CDR3 amino acids: CASSTDRGYETQYF. The CDR3 DNA sequence: TGTGCCAGCAGCACGGACAGGGGATACGAGACCCAGTACTTC. The chain has TRBV11-2 and TRBJ2-5, with 9 bases identical to TRBD1. V lost 5 bases to trimming and J lost 5 bases; unmatched junction nucleotides: 6. CDR1 and CDR2 from the germline V gene are SGHAT and FQNNGV. This CDR3 comprises 14 residues.

This chain links TRBV5-1 with TRBJ1-1; no firm D call. CDR1 and CDR2 from the germline V gene are SGHRS and YFSETQ. The germline V and J ends were trimmed by 4 bases and 4 bases, with 11 bases remaining between them. The CDR3 has 13 residues. CDR3 protein: CASSPFEGTEAFF. The CDR3 DNA sequence: TGCGCCAGCAGCCCTTTTGAGGGCACTGAAGCTTTCTTT. Supplemented by reference TRBV5-1 and TRBJ1-1, the full variable domain reads KAGVTQTPRYLIKTRGQQVTLSCSPISGHRSVSWYQQTPGQGLQFLFEYFSETQRNKGNFPGRFSGRQFSNSRSEMNVSTLELGDSALYLCASSPFEGTEAFFGQGTRLTVV.

The V and J genes are TRBV20-1 and TRBJ1-1; D gene unclear. Germline CDR1 and CDR2: DFQATT and SNEGSKA (reference sequence). The CDR3 is 13 amino acids. The ends were cut back, 7 bases at V and 2 bases at J, with 14 bases in the middle. The CDR3 protein is CSVNRDINTEAFF. The CDR3 DNA is TGCAGTGTAAACAGAGATATTAACACTGAAGCTTTCTTT.

This chain joins TRBV2 and TRBJ2-6, with 8 bases identical to TRBD2. V gave up 7 bases and J gave up 1 base; unmatched junction bases: 6. The CDR3 is made up of 16 amino acids. Germline loops: CDR1 SNHLY, CDR2 FYNNEI. The CDR3 is CASILAVESGANVLTF. The DNA of the CDR3 is TGTGCCAGCATACTAGCGGTAGAGTCTGGGGCCAACGTCCTGACTTTC. The entire variable domain, with the rest obtained from reference TRBV2 and TRBJ2-6, is as follows: EPEVTQTPSHQVTQMGQEVILRCVPISNHLYFYWYRQILGQKVEFLVSFYNNEISEKSEIFDDQFSVERPDGSNFTLKIRSTKLEDSAMYFCASILAVESGANVLTFGAGSRLTVL.

The chain recombines TRBV7-2 with TRBJ2-1; possibly TRBD2 for D (6 bases). V lost 2 bases and J 13 bases, leaving 9 bases between the germline ends. Germline-derived CDR1 and CDR2 are SGHTA and FQGNSA. This CDR3 comprises 11 residues. CDR3 protein: CASSLRRAQFF. The CDR3 DNA is TGTGCCAGCAGCTTAAGGAGGGCACAGTTCTTC.

The chain has TRBV29-1 and TRBJ1-3, with no clear D. Germline CDR1 and CDR2: SQVTM and ANQGSEA. Trimming pared 7 bases from V and 4 bases from J, leaving 8 bases between. The CDR3 has 11 amino acids. The CDR3 DNA follows: TGCAGCGGATTTCTAGGAAACACCATATATTTT. Translating it yields CSGFLGNTIYF.

Details on this clonotype: At one end the junction does not follow the germline gene, possibly because of a read error. The chain combines TRBV20-1 with TRBJ2-1; TRBD1 aligns across 7 bases. Germline loops: CDR1 DFQATT, CDR2 SNEGSKA (reference sequence). This CDR3 region has 14 residues. The CDR3 reads CSARDRAEGNEQFF. CDR3 bases: TGCAGTGCAAGAGACAGGGCTGAGGGCAATGAGCAGTTCTTC.

V and J are TRBV6-5 and TRBJ1-6; D is ambiguous. This CDR3 is 18 amino acids long. V lost 2 bases, J lost 5 bases, and 19 bases lay in between. Germline CDR1 reads MNHEY; CDR2 reads SVGAGI. In DNA form, the CDR3 reads TGTGCCAGCAGTTACGCGGTTGGTCTCAGTCGGGATAATTCACCCCTCCACTTT. Its protein is CASSYAVGLSRDNSPLHF.

The J gene is TRBJ2-3, the V gene TRBV7-3; D is unresolved. This CDR3 spans 13 amino acids. Trimming removed 5 bases from V and 2 bases from J, with 8 bases in between. Per germline, CDR1 SGHTA and CDR2 FQGTGA. CDR3 DNA sequence: TGTGCCAGCAGCGAATACCCCACAGATACGCAGTATTTT. Its translation: CASSEYPTDTQYF. Supplemented by reference TRBV7-3 and TRBJ2-3, the full variable domain reads GAGVSQTPSNKVTEKGKYVELRCDPISGHTALYWYRQSLGQGPEFLIYFQGTGAADDSGLPNDRFFAVRPEGSVSTLKIQRTERGDSAVYLCASSEYPTDTQYFGPGTRLTVL.

This clonotype was counted a single time. The chain joins TRBV5-1 to TRBJ2-3; no reliable D call. Trimming left V 3 bases short and J 3 bases short, with 5 bases between. The CDR3 runs to 12 residues. The germline gives CDR1 SGHRS, CDR2 YFSETQ. The CDR3 nucleotides read TGCGCCAGCAGCTGGGGTACAGATACGCAGTATTTT. Its translation: CASSWGTDTQYF.

The chain couples TRBV6-1 to TRBJ2-6; 9 bases are a match to TRBD2. V lost 2 bases to trimming and J lost 2 bases; unmatched junction nucleotides: 4. From germline, CDR1 is MNHNS and CDR2 SASEGT. The CDR3 sequence is 17 residues long. The CDR3 here is CASSERGLATGANVLTF. CDR3 nucleotide sequence: TGTGCCAGCAGTGAAAGGGGACTAGCTACTGGGGCCAACGTCCTGACTTTC.

Note on this clonotype: The junction differs from germline at one of its ends, possibly a read error. The chain links TRBV7-9 to TRBJ2-3; the D is unclear. Germline CDR1 SEHNR, CDR2 FQNEAQ (reference sequence). The CDR3 loop spans 10 amino acids. CDR3 residues: CASSGNTQYF. The CDR3, as DNA: TGTGCCAGCAGCGGAAATACCCAGTATTTT.

The V gene is TRBV20-1, the J gene TRBJ1-6, with D perhaps matching TRBD1 (5 bases). The CDR3 is 16 amino acids. Trimming shortened V by 2 bases and J by 0 bases, and 11 bases separated the two germline ends. The germline gives CDR1 DFQATT, CDR2 SNEGSKA (reference sequence). The CDR3 bases are TGCAGTGCTAGATACAGGTCCCACTCCTATAATTCACCCCTCCACTTT. This encodes CSARYRSHSYNSPLHF.

The chain couples TRBV7-8 to TRBJ2-5, with 12 bases that match TRBD1. Germline V gives CDR1 SGHVS, CDR2 FQNEAQ. The trim removed 5 bases at V and 7 bases at J, leaving 8 bases unmatched. The CDR3 loop spans 15 amino acids. In DNA form, the CDR3 reads TGTGCCAGCAGCGAGGGACAGGGGGCTTTCGGGACCCAGTACTTC. It codes for CASSEGQGAFGTQYF.

The rearrangement uses TRBV5-1 and TRBJ2-7, with TRBD2 matching 7 bases. This CDR3 is built from 16 residues. The trim removed 1 base at V and 3 bases at J, leaving 10 bases unmatched. The germline gives CDR1 SGHRS, CDR2 YFSETQ. CDR3 amino acids: CASSLTSGGSYYEQYF. DNA for the CDR3: TGCGCCAGCAGCTTGACGTCCGGGGGGTCCTACTACGAGCAGTACTTC. The whole variable domain, filled in from reference TRBV5-1 and TRBJ2-7, reads KAGVTQTPRYLIKTRGQQVTLSCSPISGHRSVSWYQQTPGQGLQFLFEYFSETQRNKGNFPGRFSGRQFSNSRSEMNVSTLELGDSALYLCASSLTSGGSYYEQYFGPGTRLTVT.

The chain joins TRBV2 to TRBJ2-4; 7 bases align to TRBD2. V lost 7 bases, J lost 8 bases, and 5 bases stayed unmatched. The germline V gene has CDR1 SNHLY and CDR2 FYNNEI. CDR3 length: 12 amino acids. As DNA, the CDR3 is TGTGCCAGCAAGCCAAGCGGGGACATTCAGTACTTC. It specifies CASKPSGDIQYF.

The genes are TRBV25-1 and TRBJ2-1; no definite D call. Germline values: CDR1 MGHDK, CDR2 SYGVNS. V lost 3 bases and J 11 bases, leaving 11 bases between the germline ends. The CDR3 is 12 amino acids. CDR3 in amino acids: CASSESRDQQFF. The DNA for the CDR3 is TGTGCCAGCAGTGAGTCCCGCGACCAGCAGTTCTTC.

This chain joins TRBV11-2 and TRBJ2-3, with TRBD1 matching 8 bases. V was clipped by 6 bases and J by 1 base; unmatched bases: 12. This CDR3 spans 17 amino acids. Germline assignment: CDR1 SGHAT and CDR2 FQNNGV. The CDR3 protein is CASSRTGSRLGTDTQYF. The CDR3 DNA is TGTGCCAGCAGTAGGACAGGGTCAAGGCTGGGCACAGATACGCAGTATTTT.

This clonotype was seen once. Germline is not matched at one junction end, which may reflect a read error. The rearrangement joins TRBV20-1 to TRBJ1-3, with 7 bases that match TRBD1. This CDR3 region has 15 residues. Germline CDR1 reads DFQATT; CDR2 reads SNEGSKA (reference sequence). The CDR3 coding sequence is TGCAGTGCTAGGGTCGACAGGGCGTCTGAAAACACCATATATTTT. It codes for CSARVDRASENTIYF.